These T cell receptor beta chains were read from a single sample in a study of blood T cell repertoires in COVID-19. The table came from immunoSEQ multiplex PCR; TCRdb's copy has only in-frame clones and leaves some out. Among about 200,000 clones listed, roughly 90% were seen once. Sequencing used PBMCs or T cells enriched from blood (not recorded which). These receptors were taken from a woman under 30 who had recovered from COVID-19. CDR3s include the opening cysteine and the closing phenylalanine or tryptophan. Fields, in order: V gene, J gene, CDR3 length, D gene, clone size, CDR3 DNA, CDR3 protein. The D gene is left open where the match is weak. Expanded clones get a size class; other rows say once, few or many, or leave the size out.

TRBV11-2	TRBJ1-5	15	NA	NA	TGTGCCAGCAGCCGTGACAGCCATAGCAATCAGCCCCAGCATTTT	CASSRDSHSNQPQHF
TRBV28	TRBJ2-4	18	NA	NA	TGTGCCAGCAGTTTAGTATTCCCAACAGGATTAGCCAAAAACATTCAGTACTTC	CASSLVFPTGLAKNIQYF
TRBV15	TRBJ2-1	14	NA	NA	TGTGCCACCAGCGTTATCGGACAGGCGGAGGGGCAGTTCTTC	CATSVIGQAEGQFF
TRBV27	TRBJ1-4	14	NA	once	TGTGCCAGCAGTTTCACATTTACTAATGAAAAACTGTTTTTT	CASSFTFTNEKLFF
TRBV24-1	TRBJ2-1	16	NA	NA	TGTGCCACCAGTGACCTGGACAGCAGCTCCTACAATGAGCAGTTCTTC	CATSDLDSSSYNEQFF
TRBV6-1	TRBJ1-1	12	NA	NA	TGTGCCAGCAGTGAAAAAACAGGGGAAGCTTTCTTT	CASSEKTGEAFF
TRBV28	TRBJ1-3	16	TRBD1	NA	TGTGCCAGCAGTTTACCCAACGACAGGGCCGGAAACACCATATATTTT	CASSLPNDRAGNTIYF
TRBV10-1	TRBJ1-1	13	NA	NA	TGCGCCAGCAGTGAGTCGCGGATCACTGAAGCTTTCTTT	CASSESRITEAFF
TRBV28	TRBJ2-3	16	NA	once	TGTGCCAGCAGTTTCTTCAGGGTCTCTAGCACAGATACGCAGTATTTT	CASSFFRVSSTDTQYF
TRBV5-1	TRBJ2-1	16	NA	NA	TGCGCCAGCAGCTTTATAGTCCAACTTTCTTACAATGAGCAGTTCTTC	CASSFIVQLSYNEQFF
TRBV29-1	TRBJ1-6	13	NA	NA	TGCAGCGTTGATCCGGGGGAAGGATCACCCCTCCACTTT	CSVDPGEGSPLHF
TRBV20-1	TRBJ1-2	13	TRBD1	NA	TGCAGTGCTAGTCCGACAGGGGAAGATGGCTACACCTTC	CSASPTGEDGYTF
TRBV6-5	TRBJ2-7	16	TRBD2	NA	TGTGCCAGCAGTTACTCGAGCGGGGGAATCGCACGCGAGCAGTACTTC	CASSYSSGGIAREQYF
TRBV24-1	TRBJ1-2	15	TRBD1	NA	TGTGCCACCAGTGAAACACAGGGGGCCGCCTATGGCTACACCTTC	CATSETQGAAYGYTF
TRBV4-1	TRBJ2-3	16	TRBD1	NA	TGCGCCAGCAGCCATGACAGGGCTGGGTATAGGGATACGCAGTATTTT	CASSHDRAGYRDTQYF
TRBV5-3	TRBJ2-5	15	NA	many	TGTGCCAGAAGCTCCCCCCCGGGGATCCAAGAGACCCAGTACTTC	CARSSPPGIQETQYF
TRBV3-1/TRBV3-2	TRBJ2-5	14	TRBD1	NA	TGTGCCAGCAGTCGGGACAGTATTCAAGAGACCCAGTACTTC	CASSRDSIQETQYF
TRBV9	TRBJ1-6	17	TRBD1	NA	TGTGCCAGCAGCGTTTCGTTTGGACAGGCGGGTAATTCACCCCTCCACTTT	CASSVSFGQAGNSPLHF
TRBV2	TRBJ1-6	14	TRBD1	NA	TGTGCCAGCAAATGGGGACAGAAAAATTCACCCCTCCACTTT	CASKWGQKNSPLHF
TRBV19	TRBJ1-2	11	NA	NA	TGTGCCAGTAGTCCTAATTATGGCTACACCTTC	CASSPNYGYTF
TRBV12-5	TRBJ2-7	14	NA	NA	TGTGCTAGTGGTCCTTACAAGAACTCCTACGAGCAGTACTTC	CASGPYKNSYEQYF
TRBV24-1	TRBJ2-5	13	NA	NA	TGTGCCACCAGTGACGGACAGTTAGAGACCCAGTACTTC	CATSDGQLETQYF
TRBV9	TRBJ2-7	14	NA	NA	TGTGCCAGCAGCGTAGAGACAGGAACCTACGAGCAGTACTTC	CASSVETGTYEQYF
TRBV5-4	TRBJ2-1	15	NA	NA	TGTGCCAGCAGCTTAGGGGGGGGCCCTTACAATGAGCAGTTCTTC	CASSLGGGPYNEQFF
TRBV7-2	TRBJ1-6	15	NA	NA	TGTGCCAGCAGCTTATTGGCTCCGGGGAATTCACCCCTCCACTTT	CASSLLAPGNSPLHF
TRBV3-1/TRBV3-2	TRBJ2-2	16	NA	NA	TGTGCCAGCAGGCAGCCTTCAGGGGCAGGCGCCGGGGAGCTGTTTTTT	CASRQPSGAGAGELFF
TRBV14	TRBJ1-1	13	NA	NA	TGTGCCAGCAGCCAAGATCAGGGGACTGAAGCTTTCTTT	CASSQDQGTEAFF